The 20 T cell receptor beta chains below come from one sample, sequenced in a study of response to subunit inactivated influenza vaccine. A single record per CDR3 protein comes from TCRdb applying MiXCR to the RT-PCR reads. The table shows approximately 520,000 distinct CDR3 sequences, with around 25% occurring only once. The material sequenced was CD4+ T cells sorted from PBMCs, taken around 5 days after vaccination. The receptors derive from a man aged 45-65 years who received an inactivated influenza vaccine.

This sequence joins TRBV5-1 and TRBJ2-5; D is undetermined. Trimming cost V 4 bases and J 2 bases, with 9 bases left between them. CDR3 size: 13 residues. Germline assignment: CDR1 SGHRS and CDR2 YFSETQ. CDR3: CASSGTKQETQYF. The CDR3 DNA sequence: TGCGCCAGCAGCGGAACAAAACAAGAGACCCAGTACTTC.

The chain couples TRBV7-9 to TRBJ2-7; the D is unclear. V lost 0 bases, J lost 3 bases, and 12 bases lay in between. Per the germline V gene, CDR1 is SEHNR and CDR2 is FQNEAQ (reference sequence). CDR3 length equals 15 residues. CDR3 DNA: TGTGCCAGCAGCTTAGCAGGGTCGATGGGCTACGAGCAGTACTTC. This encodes CASSLAGSMGYEQYF.

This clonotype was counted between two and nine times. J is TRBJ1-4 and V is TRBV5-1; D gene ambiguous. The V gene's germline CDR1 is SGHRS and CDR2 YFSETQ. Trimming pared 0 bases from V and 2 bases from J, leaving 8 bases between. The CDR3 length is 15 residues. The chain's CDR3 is CASSLVGRTNEKLFF. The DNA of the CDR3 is TGCGCCAGCAGCTTGGTGGGCAGGACTAATGAAAAACTGTTTTTT.

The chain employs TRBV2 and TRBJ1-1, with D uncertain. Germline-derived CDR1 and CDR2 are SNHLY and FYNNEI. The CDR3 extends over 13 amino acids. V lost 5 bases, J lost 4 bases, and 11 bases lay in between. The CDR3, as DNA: TGTGCCAGCAGTTCATCAAGAAGCACTGAAGCTTTCTTT. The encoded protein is CASSSSRSTEAFF.

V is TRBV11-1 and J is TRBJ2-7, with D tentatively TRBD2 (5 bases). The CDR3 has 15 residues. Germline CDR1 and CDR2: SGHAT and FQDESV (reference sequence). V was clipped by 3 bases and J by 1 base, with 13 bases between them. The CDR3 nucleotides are TGTGCCAGCAGCTTCGGAGGAATCTCTTCCTACGAGCAGTACTTC. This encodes CASSFGGISSYEQYF.

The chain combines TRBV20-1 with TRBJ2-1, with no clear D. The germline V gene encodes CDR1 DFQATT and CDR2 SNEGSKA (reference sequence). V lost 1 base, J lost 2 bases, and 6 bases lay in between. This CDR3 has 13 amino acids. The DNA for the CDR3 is TGCAGTGCTAGAGGCGAAACCTACAATGAGCAGTTCTTC. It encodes CSARGETYNEQFF.

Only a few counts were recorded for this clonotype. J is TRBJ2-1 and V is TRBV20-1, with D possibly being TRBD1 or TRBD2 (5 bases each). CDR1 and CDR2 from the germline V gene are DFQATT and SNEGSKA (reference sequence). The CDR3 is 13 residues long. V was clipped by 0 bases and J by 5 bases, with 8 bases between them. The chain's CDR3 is CSARDWDDNEQFF. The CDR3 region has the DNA TGCAGTGCTAGAGATTGGGACGACAATGAGCAGTTCTTC.

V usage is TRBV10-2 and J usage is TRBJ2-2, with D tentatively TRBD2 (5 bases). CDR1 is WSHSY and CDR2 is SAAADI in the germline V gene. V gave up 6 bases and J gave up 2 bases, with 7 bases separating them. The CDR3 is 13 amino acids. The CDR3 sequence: CASSGVNTGELFF. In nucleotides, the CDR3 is TGCGCCAGCAGCGGGGTCAACACCGGGGAGCTGTTTTTT.

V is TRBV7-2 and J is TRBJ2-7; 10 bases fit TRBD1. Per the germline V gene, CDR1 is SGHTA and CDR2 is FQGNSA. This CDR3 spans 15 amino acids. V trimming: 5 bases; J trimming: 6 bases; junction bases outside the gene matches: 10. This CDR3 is CASSQDRGRFSEQYF. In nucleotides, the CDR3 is TGTGCCAGCAGCCAAGACAGGGGGCGCTTTTCCGAGCAGTACTTC.

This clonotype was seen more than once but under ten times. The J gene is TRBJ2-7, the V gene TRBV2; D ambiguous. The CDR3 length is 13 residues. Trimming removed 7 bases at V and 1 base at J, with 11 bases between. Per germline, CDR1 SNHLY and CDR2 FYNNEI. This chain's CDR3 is CASIRPGSYEQYF. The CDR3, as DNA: TGTGCCAGCATCCGGCCTGGATCCTACGAGCAGTACTTC.

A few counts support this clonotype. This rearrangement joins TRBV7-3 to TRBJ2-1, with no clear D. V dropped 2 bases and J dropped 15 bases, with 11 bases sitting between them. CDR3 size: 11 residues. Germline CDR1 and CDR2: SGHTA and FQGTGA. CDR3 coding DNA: TGTGCCAGCAGCTTACGGGCGCCGGGGTTCTTC. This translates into CASSLRAPGFF.

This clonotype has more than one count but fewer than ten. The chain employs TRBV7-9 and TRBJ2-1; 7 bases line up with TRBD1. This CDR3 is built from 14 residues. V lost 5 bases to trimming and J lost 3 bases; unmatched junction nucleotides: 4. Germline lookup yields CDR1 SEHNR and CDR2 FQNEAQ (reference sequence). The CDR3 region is CASSRDSVYNEQFF. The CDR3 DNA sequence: TGTGCCAGCAGCCGGGACAGTGTCTACAATGAGCAGTTCTTC.

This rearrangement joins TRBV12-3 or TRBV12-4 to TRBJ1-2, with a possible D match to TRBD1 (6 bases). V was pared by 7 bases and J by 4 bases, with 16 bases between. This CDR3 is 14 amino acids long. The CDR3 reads CASIPGGGSYGYTF. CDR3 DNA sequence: TGTGCCAGCATCCCGGGGGGCGGAAGCTATGGCTACACCTTC.

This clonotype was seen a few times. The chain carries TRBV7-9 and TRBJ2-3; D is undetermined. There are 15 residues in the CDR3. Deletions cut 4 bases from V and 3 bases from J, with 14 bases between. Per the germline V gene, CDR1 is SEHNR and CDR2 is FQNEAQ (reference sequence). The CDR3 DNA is TGTGCCAGCAGCTCTTTTCGGAGTACGACAGATACGCAGTATTTT. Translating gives CASSSFRSTTDTQYF.

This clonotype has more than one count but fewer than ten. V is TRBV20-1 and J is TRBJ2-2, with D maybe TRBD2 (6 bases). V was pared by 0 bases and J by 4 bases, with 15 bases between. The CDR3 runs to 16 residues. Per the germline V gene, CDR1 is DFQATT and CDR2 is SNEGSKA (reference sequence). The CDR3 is CSARDSRQGGTGELFF. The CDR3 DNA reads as TGCAGTGCTAGAGATTCCCGGCAGGGAGGCACCGGGGAGCTGTTTTTT.

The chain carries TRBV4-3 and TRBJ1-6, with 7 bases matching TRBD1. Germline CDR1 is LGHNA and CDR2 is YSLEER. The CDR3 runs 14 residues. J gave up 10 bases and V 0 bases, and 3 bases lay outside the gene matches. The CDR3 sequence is CASSQDDRDSPLHF. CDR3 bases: TGCGCCAGCAGCCAAGATGACAGGGACTCACCCCTCCACTTT.

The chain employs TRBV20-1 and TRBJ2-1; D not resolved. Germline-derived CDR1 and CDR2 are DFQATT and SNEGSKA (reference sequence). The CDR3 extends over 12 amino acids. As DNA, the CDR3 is TGCAGGGTTAAGAAGGATCGCGATGAGCAGTTCTTC. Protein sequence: CRVKKDRDEQFF.

CDR3 protein: CASSRPASGGPKSTDTQYF. The CDR3 coding sequence is TGTGCCAGCAGCCGGCCGGCTAGCGGGGGGCCCAAAAGCACAGATACGCAGTATTTT. The chain joins TRBV6-2 or TRBV6-3 to TRBJ2-3; TRBD2 aligns across 11 bases. The germline gives CDR1 MNHEY, CDR2 SVGEGT. V gave up 6 bases and J gave up 0 bases; unmatched junction bases: 14. The CDR3 runs 19 residues.

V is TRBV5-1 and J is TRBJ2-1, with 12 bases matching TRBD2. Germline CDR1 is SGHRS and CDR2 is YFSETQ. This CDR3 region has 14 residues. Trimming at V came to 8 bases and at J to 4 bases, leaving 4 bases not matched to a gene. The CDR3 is CASRTSGVYNEQFF. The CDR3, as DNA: TGCGCCAGTCGGACTAGCGGGGTATACAATGAGCAGTTCTTC.

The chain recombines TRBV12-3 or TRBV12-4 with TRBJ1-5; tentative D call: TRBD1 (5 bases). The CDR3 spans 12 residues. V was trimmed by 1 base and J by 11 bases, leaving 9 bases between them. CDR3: CASSLGAGAQHF. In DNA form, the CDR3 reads TGTGCCAGCAGTTTAGGGGCGGGGGCCCAGCATTTT.